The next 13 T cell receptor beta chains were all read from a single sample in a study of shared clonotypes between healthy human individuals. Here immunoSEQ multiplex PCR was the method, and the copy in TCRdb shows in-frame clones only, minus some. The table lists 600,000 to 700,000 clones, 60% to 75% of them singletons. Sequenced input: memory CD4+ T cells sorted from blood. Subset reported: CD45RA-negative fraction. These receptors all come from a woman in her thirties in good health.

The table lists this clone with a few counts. Here the CDR3 DNA reads TGTGCCAGCAGCCACGTACCGGGACAGGTCAATCAGCCCCAGCATTTT. Translating it yields CASSHVPGQVNQPQHF. The chain is built from TRBV16 and TRBJ1-5; TRBD1 matches 8 bases. V dropped 3 bases and J dropped 3; count of bases not matched to a gene: 7. The V gene's germline CDR1 is KGHSY and CDR2 FQNENV. CDR3 length: 16 amino acids.

This CDR3 is CASSLSLAGEETQYF. The CDR3 coding sequence is TGCGCCAGCAGCTTGTCCCTAGCGGGAGAAGAGACCCAGTACTTC. The rearrangement joins TRBV5-1 to TRBJ2-5; 10 positions match TRBD2. J lost 3 bases, V lost 1 base, and 3 bases had no gene match. CDR1 and CDR2 (germline): SGHRS, YFSETQ. This CDR3 has 15 amino acids. Using reference TRBV5-1 and TRBJ2-5 for the parts outside the CDR3, the full variable domain is KAGVTQTPRYLIKTRGQQVTLSCSPISGHRSVSWYQQTPGQGLQFLFEYFSETQRNKGNFPGRFSGRQFSNSRSEMNVSTLELGDSALYLCASSLSLAGEETQYFGPGTRLLVL.

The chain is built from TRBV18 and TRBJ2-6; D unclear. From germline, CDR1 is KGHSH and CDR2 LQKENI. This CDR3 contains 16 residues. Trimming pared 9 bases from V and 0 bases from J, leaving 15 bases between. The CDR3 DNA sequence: TGTGCCAGTGAGGTGCAACGAAGCTCTGGGGCCAACGTCCTGACTTTC. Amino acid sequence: CASEVQRSSGANVLTF. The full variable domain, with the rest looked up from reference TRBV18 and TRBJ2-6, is NAGVMQNPRHLVRRRGQEARLRCSPMKGHSHVYWYRQLPEEGLKFMVYLQKENIIDESGMPKERFSAEFPKEGPSILRIQQVVRGDSAAYFCASEVQRSSGANVLTFGAGSRLTVL.

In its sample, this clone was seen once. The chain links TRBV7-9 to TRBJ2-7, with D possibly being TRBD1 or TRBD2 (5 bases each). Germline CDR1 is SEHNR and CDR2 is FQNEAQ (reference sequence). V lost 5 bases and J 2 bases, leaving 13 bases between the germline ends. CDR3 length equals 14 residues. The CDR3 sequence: CASSHRDHTYEQYF. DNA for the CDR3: TGTGCCAGCAGCCACCGGGACCATACCTACGAGCAGTACTTC.

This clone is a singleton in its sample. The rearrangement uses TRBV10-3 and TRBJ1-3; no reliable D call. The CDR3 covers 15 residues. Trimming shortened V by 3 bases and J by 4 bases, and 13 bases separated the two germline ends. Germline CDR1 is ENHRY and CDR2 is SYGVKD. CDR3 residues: CAISEPGRAGNTIYF. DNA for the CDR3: TGTGCCATCAGTGAACCCGGCCGCGCCGGAAACACCATATATTTT.

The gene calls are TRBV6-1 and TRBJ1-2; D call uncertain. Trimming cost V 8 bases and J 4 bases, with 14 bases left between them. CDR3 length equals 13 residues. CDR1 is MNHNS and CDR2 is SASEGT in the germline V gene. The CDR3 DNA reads TGTGCCAGCTTAAGTCTCTCCTCCTATGGCTACACCTTC. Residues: CASLSLSSYGYTF.

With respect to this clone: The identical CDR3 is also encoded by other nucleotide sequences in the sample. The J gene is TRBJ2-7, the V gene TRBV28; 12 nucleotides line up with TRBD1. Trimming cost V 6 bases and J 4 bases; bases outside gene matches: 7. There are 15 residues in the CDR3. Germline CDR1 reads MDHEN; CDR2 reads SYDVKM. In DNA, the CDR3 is TGTGCCAGCAGACTAGGGACAGGGGGCTCGTACGAGCAGTACTTC. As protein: CASRLGTGGSYEQYF.

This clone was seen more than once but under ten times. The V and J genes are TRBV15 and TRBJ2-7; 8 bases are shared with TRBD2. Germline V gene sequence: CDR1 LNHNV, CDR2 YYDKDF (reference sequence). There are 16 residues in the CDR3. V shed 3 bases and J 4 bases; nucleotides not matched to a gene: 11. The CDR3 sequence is CATSSRGGGFGYEQYF. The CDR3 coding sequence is TGTGCCACCAGCAGCCGGGGCGGGGGGTTTGGGTACGAGCAGTACTTC.

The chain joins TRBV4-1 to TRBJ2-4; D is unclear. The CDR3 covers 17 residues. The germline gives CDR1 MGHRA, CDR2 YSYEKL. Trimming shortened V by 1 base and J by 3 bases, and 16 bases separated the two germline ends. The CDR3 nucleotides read TGCGCCAGCAGCCAAGGGATGAAGGGTTTGGGCAAAAACATTCAGTACTTC. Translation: CASSQGMKGLGKNIQYF.

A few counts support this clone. The CDR3 region has the DNA TGTGCCAGCAGCTTAGTATCGGGGAAGAGCAATCAGCCCCAGCATTTT. Protein product: CASSLVSGKSNQPQHF. The V and J genes are TRBV7-8 and TRBJ1-5; D is ambiguous. The CDR3 is made up of 16 amino acids. With 1 base removed from V and 1 base from J, the gap between germline ends came to 11 bases. Per the germline V gene, CDR1 is SGHVS and CDR2 is FQNEAQ.

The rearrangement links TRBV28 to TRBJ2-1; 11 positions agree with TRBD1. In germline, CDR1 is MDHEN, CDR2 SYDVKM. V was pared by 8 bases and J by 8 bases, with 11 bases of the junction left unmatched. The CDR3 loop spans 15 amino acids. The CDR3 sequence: CASRQRTGGVDEQFF. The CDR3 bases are TGTGCCAGCCGCCAACGGACAGGGGGCGTCGATGAGCAGTTCTTC.

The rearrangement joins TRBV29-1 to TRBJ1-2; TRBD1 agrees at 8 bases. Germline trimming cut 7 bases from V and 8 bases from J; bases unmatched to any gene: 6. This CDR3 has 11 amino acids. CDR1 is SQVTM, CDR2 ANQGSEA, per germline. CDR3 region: CSAKQGEGYTF. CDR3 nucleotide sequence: TGCAGCGCCAAACAGGGGGAGGGCTACACCTTC.

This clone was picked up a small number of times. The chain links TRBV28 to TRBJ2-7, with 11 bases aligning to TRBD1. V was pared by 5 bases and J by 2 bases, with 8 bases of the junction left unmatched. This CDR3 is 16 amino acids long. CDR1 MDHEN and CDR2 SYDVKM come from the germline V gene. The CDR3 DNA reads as TGTGCCAGCAGTCCCAACCTGGGACAGGGGGCCTACGAGCAGTACTTC. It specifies CASSPNLGQGAYEQYF.